This T cell receptor (beta chain) is from a study of T-cell memory formation after mild COVID-19. Germline CDR1 and CDR2: SGHTA and FQGNSA. The CDR3 is made up of 12 amino acids. The V end lost 1 base, the J end lost 14 bases, and 14 bases lay between the germline ends. 5'RACE, which relied on constant-segment primers, yielded TCR alpha and TCR beta cDNA libraries carrying sample barcodes and UMIs. One entry per CDR3 protein results from TCRdb running MiXCR on the 5' RACE reads. The repertoire holds hundreds of thousands of distinct CDR3 sequences, with roughly 13% as singletons. This clonotype was observed at least ten times. Its target is unknown. Findings and limits, study-wide: Clones contracting across day 15 to 85 had a balanced CD4/CD8 profile; later expanding clones leaned CD4+.

Sample: PBMCs or a T cell subset sorted from them (not recorded which). This sequence originates from a man in his late teens or twenties who had mild COVID-19 (a few samples of this study predate the infection). Cell type and time point are not known. The J gene is TRBJ2-5, the V gene TRBV7-2; D is possibly TRBD2 (5 bases). The CDR3 sequence: CASSLGGVGVYF. As DNA, the CDR3 is TGTGCCAGCAGCTTAGGGGGAGTCGGTGTTTACTTC. The whole variable domain, filled in from reference TRBV7-2 and TRBJ2-5, reads GAGVSQSPSNKVTEKGKDVELRCDPISGHTALYWYRQSLGQGLEFLIYFQGNSAPDKSGLPSDRFSAERTGGSVSTLTIQRTQQEDSAVYLCASSLGGVGVYFGPGTRLLVL.